This entry lists 7 T cell receptor beta chains sequenced from one sample in a study of glioma-infiltrating T cells. Using RNA template, CDR3s of TCR alpha and beta were amplified with iRepertoire arm-PCR. A single record per CDR3 protein comes from TCRdb applying MiXCR to the multiplex PCR reads. The data hold over 70,000 distinct CDR3 sequences, with about 23% observed a single time. Sample: glioma tissue, nonneoplastic brain tissue, or PBMCs (not recorded which). These receptors all stem from a human donor with low-grade glioma or glioblastoma, undergoing nonglioma brain surgery, or in good health (not recorded which).

The V call is TRBV2, the J call TRBJ2-7, with 15 bases lining up with TRBD2. After removal of 4 bases from V and 7 bases from J, the junction contained 5 bases not matched to a gene. The CDR3 runs 15 residues. The germline CDR1 and CDR2 sequences are SNHLY and FYNNEI. The CDR3 DNA reads TGTGCCAGCAGTGGGACTAGCGGGAGGGCCGGGGAGCAGTACTTC. Protein sequence: CASSGTSGRAGEQYF.

This clonotype was recorded many times. The chain combines TRBV20-1 with TRBJ2-7; 12 nucleotides match TRBD2. The CDR3 sequence is 15 residues long. CDR1 DFQATT and CDR2 SNEGSKA come from the germline V gene (reference sequence). V trimming: 5 bases; J trimming: 4 bases; junction bases outside the gene matches: 9. CDR3 amino acids: CSAAVTSGGEYEQYF. Here the CDR3 DNA reads TGCAGTGCTGCCGTGACTAGCGGGGGTGAATACGAGCAGTACTTC.

The chain couples TRBV11-2 to TRBJ2-5, with D hard to call. CDR3 length: 14 residues. CDR1 is SGHAT and CDR2 is FQNNGV in the germline V gene. The V gene lost 3 bases and the J gene lost 2 bases, with 10 bases spanning the gap. The CDR3 DNA follows: TGTGCCAGCAGCTTTGGTCGGCGGCAAGAGACCCAGTACTTC. Encoded protein: CASSFGRRQETQYF. The full variable domain, with the rest looked up from reference TRBV11-2 and TRBJ2-5, is EAGVAQSPRYKIIEKRQSVAFWCNPISGHATLYWYQQILGQGPKLLIQFQNNGVVDDSQLPKDRFSAERLKGVDSTLKIQPAKLEDSAVYLCASSFGRRQETQYFGPGTRLLVL.

The chain recombines TRBV18 with TRBJ2-3, with D possibly called TRBD1 or TRBD2 (5 bases each). V lost 1 base to trimming and J lost 4 bases, with 18 bases between them. CDR3 length: 17 amino acids. Germline CDR1 KGHSH, CDR2 LQKENI. CDR3 region: CASSPLGTNGAPDTQYF. The DNA for the CDR3 is TGTGCCAGCTCACCACTCGGGACCAACGGGGCCCCAGATACGCAGTATTTT.

The sample holds many counts of this clonotype. The rearrangement links TRBV10-3 to TRBJ2-7; 10 bases are a match to TRBD2. Germline CDR1 ENHRY, CDR2 SYGVKD. V shed 5 bases, J shed 2 bases, and the junction held 6 bases outside the gene matches. This CDR3 comprises 15 residues. DNA for the CDR3: TGTGCCATCAGTAAAGGACTAGCGGACACCTACGAGCAGTACTTC. Its translation: CAISKGLADTYEQYF.

About this clonotype: Just one base apart from a much larger clone, this may be a read error. The V gene is TRBV6-1, the J gene TRBJ2-5, with 8 bases lining up with TRBD2. Germline assignment: CDR1 MNHNS and CDR2 SASEGT. V was pared by 7 bases and J by 9 bases, with 16 bases of the junction left unmatched. This CDR3 region has 15 residues. The DNA of the CDR3 is TGTGCCAGCAACGATTGGCGCGGGGGGCGTGAGGCCCAGTACTTC. Translated, it gives CASNDWRGGREAQYF.

As to this clonotype: A much larger clonotype is one base distant, so this may be a read error. The chain has TRBV18 and TRBJ2-1, with D possibly TRBD1 on 5 matching bases. This CDR3 contains 18 residues. Between the trimmed V and J ends, which lost 2 bases and 0 bases, there was a span of 17 bases. The V gene's germline CDR1 is KGHSH and CDR2 LQKENI. CDR3 nucleotides: TGTGCCAGCTCACCATCTATAAGGACACCTAGCTCCTACAATGAGCAGTTCTTC. Its protein product is CASSPSIRTPSSYNEQFF.